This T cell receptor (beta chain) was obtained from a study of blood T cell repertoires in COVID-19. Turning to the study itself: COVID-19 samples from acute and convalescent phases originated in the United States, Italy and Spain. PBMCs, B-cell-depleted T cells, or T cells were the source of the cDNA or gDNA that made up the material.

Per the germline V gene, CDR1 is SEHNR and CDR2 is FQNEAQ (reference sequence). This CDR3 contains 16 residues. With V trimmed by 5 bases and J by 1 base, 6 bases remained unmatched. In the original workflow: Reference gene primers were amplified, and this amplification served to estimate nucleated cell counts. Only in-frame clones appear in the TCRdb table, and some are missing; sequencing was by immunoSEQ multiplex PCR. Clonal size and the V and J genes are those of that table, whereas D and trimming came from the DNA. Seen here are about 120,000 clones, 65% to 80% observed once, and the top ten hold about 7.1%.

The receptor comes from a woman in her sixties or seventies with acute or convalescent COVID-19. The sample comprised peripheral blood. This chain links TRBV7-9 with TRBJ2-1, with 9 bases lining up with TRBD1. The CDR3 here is CASSPTGGKSYNEQFF. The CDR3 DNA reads TGTGCCAGCAGCCCGACAGGGGGTAAATCCTACAATGAGCAGTTCTTC.